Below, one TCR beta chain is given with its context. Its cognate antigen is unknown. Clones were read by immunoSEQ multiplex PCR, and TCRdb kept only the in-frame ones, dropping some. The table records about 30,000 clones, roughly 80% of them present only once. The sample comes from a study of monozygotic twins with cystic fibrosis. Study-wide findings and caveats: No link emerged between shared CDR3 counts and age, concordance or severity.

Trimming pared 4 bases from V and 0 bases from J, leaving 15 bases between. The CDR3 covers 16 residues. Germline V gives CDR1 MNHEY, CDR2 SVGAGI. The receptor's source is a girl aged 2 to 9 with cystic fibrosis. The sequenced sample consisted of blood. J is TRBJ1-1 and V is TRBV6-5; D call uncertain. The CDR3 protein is CASSFRWTAMNTEAFF. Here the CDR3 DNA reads TGTGCCAGCAGTTTCCGTTGGACGGCCATGAACACTGAAGCTTTCTTT.